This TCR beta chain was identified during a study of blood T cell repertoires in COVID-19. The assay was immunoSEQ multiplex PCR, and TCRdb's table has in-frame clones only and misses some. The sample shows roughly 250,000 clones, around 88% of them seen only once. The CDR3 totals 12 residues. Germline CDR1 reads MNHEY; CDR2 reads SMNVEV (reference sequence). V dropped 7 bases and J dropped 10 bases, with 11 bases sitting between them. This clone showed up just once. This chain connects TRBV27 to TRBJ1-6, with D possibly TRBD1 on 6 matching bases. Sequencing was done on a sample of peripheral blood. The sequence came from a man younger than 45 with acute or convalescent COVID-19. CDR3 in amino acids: CASKQGYSPLHF. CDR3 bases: TGTGCCAGCAAACAGGGATACTCACCCCTCCACTTT.